This T cell receptor beta chain was observed in a study of T cells in Graves' hyperthyroidism and ophthalmopathy. What was amplified from RNA transcripts were TCR beta CDR3 regions. The primer set for the first-round RT-PCR of the TCR CDR3 was HTBI. Each CDR3 protein gets one entry after TCRdb re-called the multiplex PCR reads with MiXCR. The table records hundreds of thousands of distinct CDR3 sequences, roughly 15% of them present only once. At least ten counts were recorded for this clonotype. The source material was blood. This clonotype was obtained from a man aged 18 to 30 with Graves' ophthalmopathy.

CDR3 protein: CASSLGWTGGYEQYF. The CDR3, as DNA: TGCGCCAGCAGCTTAGGCTGGACAGGGGGCTACGAGCAGTACTTC. The chain employs TRBV5-1 and TRBJ2-7; 10 bases agree with TRBD1. Germline V gives CDR1 SGHRS, CDR2 YFSETQ. With V trimmed by 2 bases and J by 3 bases, 5 bases remained unmatched. The CDR3 covers 15 residues.